This is a list of T cell receptor beta chains from one sample in a study of blood T cells in healthy people across ages. MiXCR, run by TCRdb on the 5' RACE reads, gives a single entry per CDR3 protein. The sample carries some 690,000 distinct CDR3 sequences, around a fifth recorded once. Sequencing was performed on blood. These receptors originate from a man in his sixties or seventies in good health. The conserved cysteine and the conserved F or W are not part of the CDR3 here. Clone size is stated in some rows and not others, as once, few, many or a class when expanded.

v_gene: TRBV24-1
abundance: .
CDR3aa: ATSDDRRGYT

v_gene: TRBV2
abundance: few
CDR3aa: ASSPDRVGYEQY

v_gene: TRBV20-1
abundance: few
CDR3aa: SSAPSYEQY

v_gene: TRBV18
abundance: once
CDR3aa: ASSKDRGEKLF

v_gene: TRBV19
abundance: few
CDR3aa: ASSELQLGEQF

v_gene: TRBV12-3/TRBV12-4
abundance: many
CDR3aa: ASSFRGSTTEAF

v_gene: TRBV2
abundance: many
CDR3aa: ASSESGNYGYT

v_gene: TRBV5-1
abundance: .
CDR3aa: ASSPTGSNQPQH

v_gene: TRBV20-1
abundance: few
CDR3aa: SAPLAPSSYNERF

v_gene: TRBV18
abundance: many
CDR3aa: ASSPPNEKLF

v_gene: TRBV12-3/TRBV12-4
abundance: few
CDR3aa: ASSTNLGLAGGDTQY

v_gene: TRBV4-1
abundance: .
CDR3aa: ASSQEGTGIGELF

v_gene: TRBV29-1
abundance: .
CDR3aa: SANDRAYSPEAF

v_gene: TRBV9
abundance: few
CDR3aa: ASSVGQGARLETQY

v_gene: TRBV5-6
abundance: .
CDR3aa: ASSWTGQGANIQY

v_gene: TRBV10-1
abundance: few
CDR3aa: ASSDFRDWNNEQF

v_gene: TRBV29-1
abundance: many
CDR3aa: SVEGPGTQETQY

v_gene: TRBV29-1
abundance: .
CDR3aa: SVDGLGTDTQY

v_gene: TRBV27
abundance: few
CDR3aa: ASSPSSQTSTDTQY

v_gene: TRBV19
abundance: .
CDR3aa: ASSILVGQPQH

v_gene: TRBV20-1
abundance: few
CDR3aa: SARRGTSGFQETQY

v_gene: TRBV12-3/TRBV12-4
abundance: .
CDR3aa: ASTGDRVYNEQF

v_gene: TRBV5-1
abundance: few
CDR3aa: ASSPGAGADYGYT

v_gene: TRBV4-3
abundance: few
CDR3aa: ASSQDWGQPQH

v_gene: TRBV5-1
abundance: few
CDR3aa: ASSGGAAGTYGYT

v_gene: TRBV20-1
abundance: .
CDR3aa: SASTGDYT

v_gene: TRBV6-2/TRBV6-3
abundance: few
CDR3aa: ASSQNGGIGGPNYGYT

v_gene: TRBV24-1
abundance: .
CDR3aa: ATSDPGATDTQY

v_gene: TRBV10-2
abundance: few
CDR3aa: ASSESQAWGPDTQY

v_gene: TRBV28
abundance: .
CDR3aa: ASSSGQGLVTNEKLF

v_gene: TRBV7-9
abundance: .
CDR3aa: ASSLLDSREAAF

v_gene: TRBV30
abundance: few
CDR3aa: AWGATNEKLF

v_gene: TRBV6-5
abundance: few
CDR3aa: ASSYVGSGQPQH

v_gene: TRBV5-5
abundance: few
CDR3aa: ASLSQTSGANVLA

v_gene: TRBV25-1
abundance: .
CDR3aa: ASSDFTTNNEQF

v_gene: TRBV20-1
abundance: few
CDR3aa: SARGLAGGPGVPYNEQF

v_gene: TRBV25-1
abundance: few
CDR3aa: ASSDQLNNGYT

v_gene: TRBV15
abundance: few
CDR3aa: ATSGVSDSPLH

v_gene: TRBV28
abundance: .
CDR3aa: ASSARDNSYEQY

v_gene: TRBV28
abundance: .
CDR3aa: ASSSPTGAGEKLF

v_gene: TRBV29-1
abundance: .
CDR3aa: SVEERQGATDTQY

v_gene: TRBV10-3
abundance: few
CDR3aa: AISGTNSPLH

v_gene: TRBV7-9
abundance: many
CDR3aa: ASSLGTARETQY

v_gene: TRBV6-6
abundance: few
CDR3aa: ASSSDRVQMNTEAF

v_gene: TRBV6-1
abundance: few
CDR3aa: ASSGRALTEAF

v_gene: TRBV29-1
abundance: .
CDR3aa: SVYVSTDTQY

v_gene: TRBV6-1
abundance: .
CDR3aa: ASREQGTHNEQF

v_gene: TRBV20-1
abundance: few
CDR3aa: SARGGHSPTDTQY

v_gene: TRBV24-1
abundance: few
CDR3aa: AASDTRGASSYNEQF